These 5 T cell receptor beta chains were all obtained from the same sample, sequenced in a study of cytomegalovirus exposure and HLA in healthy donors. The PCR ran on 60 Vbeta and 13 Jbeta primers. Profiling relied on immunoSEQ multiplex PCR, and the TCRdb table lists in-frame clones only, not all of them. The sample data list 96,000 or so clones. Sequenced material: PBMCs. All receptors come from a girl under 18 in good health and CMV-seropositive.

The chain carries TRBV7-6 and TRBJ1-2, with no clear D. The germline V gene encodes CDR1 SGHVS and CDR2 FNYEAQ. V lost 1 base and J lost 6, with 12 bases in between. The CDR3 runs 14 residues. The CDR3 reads CASSLVKEGDGYTF. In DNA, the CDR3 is TGTGCCAGCAGCTTAGTCAAGGAGGGAGATGGCTACACCTTC.

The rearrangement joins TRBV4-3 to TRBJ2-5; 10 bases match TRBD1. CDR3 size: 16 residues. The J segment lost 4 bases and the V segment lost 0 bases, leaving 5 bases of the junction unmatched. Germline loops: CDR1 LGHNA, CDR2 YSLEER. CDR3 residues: CASSQDYRDRGETQYF. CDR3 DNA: TGCGCCAGCAGCCAAGATTATAGGGACAGGGGAGAGACCCAGTACTTC.

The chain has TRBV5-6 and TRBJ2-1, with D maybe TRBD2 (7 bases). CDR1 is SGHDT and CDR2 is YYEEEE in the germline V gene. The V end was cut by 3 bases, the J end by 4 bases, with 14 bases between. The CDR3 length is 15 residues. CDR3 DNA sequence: TGTGCCAGCAGCTGGGGGGGCACAGAATACAATGAGCAGTTCTTC. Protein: CASSWGGTEYNEQFF.

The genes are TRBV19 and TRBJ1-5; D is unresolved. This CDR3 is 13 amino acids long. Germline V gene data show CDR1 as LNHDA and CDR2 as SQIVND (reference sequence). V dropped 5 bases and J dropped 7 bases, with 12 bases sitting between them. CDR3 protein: CASSASRVQPQHF. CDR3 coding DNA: TGTGCCAGTAGTGCCTCGAGGGTCCAGCCCCAGCATTTT.

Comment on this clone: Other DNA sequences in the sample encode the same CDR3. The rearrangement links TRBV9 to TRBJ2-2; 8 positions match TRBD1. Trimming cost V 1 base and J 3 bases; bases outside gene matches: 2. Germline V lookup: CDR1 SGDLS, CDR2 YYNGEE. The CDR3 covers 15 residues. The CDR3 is CASSVHRGDTGELFF. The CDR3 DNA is TGTGCCAGCAGCGTACACAGGGGGGACACCGGGGAGCTGTTTTTT.